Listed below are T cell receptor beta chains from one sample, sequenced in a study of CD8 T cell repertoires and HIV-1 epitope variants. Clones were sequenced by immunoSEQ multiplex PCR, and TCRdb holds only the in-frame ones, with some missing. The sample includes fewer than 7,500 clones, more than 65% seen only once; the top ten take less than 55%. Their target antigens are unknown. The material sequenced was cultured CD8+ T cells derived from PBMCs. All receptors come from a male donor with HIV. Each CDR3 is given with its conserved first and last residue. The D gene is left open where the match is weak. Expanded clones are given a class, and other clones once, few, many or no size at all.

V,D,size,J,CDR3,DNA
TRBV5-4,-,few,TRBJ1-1,CASSLSGANTEAFF,TGTGCCAGCAGCTTGTCAGGGGCGAACACTGAAGCTTTCTTT
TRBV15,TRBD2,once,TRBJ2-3,CATSSTSGGADTQYF,TGTGCCACCAGCAGTACTAGCGGGGGGGCAGATACGCAGTATTTT
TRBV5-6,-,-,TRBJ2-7,CASSSDTNVLYEQYF,TGTGCCAGCAGTTCCGATACTAATGTGCTTTACGAGCAGTACTTC
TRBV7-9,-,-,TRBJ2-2,CASSFRGNTGELFF,TGTGCCAGCAGCTTTCGCGGGAACACCGGGGAGCTGTTTTTT
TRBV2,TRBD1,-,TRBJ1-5,CASTPDRAGNQPQHF,TGTGCCAGCACCCCGGACAGGGCGGGCAATCAGCCCCAGCATTTT
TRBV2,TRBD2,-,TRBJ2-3,CASSEAGLAGGRTDTQYF,TGTGCCAGCAGTGAAGCGGGACTAGCGGGGGGGCGGACAGATACGCAGTATTTT
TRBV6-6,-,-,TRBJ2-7,CASRAISYEQYF,TGTGCCAGCCGGGCGATCTCGTACGAGCAGTACTTC
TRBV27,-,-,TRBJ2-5,CASRLSGNQETQYF,TGTGCCAGCAGACTTAGCGGAAACCAAGAGACCCAGTACTTC
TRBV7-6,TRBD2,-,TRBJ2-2,CASSSLATAGDHGELFF,TGTGCCAGCAGCAGTCTCGCTACAGCGGGAGATCACGGGGAGCTGTTTTTT
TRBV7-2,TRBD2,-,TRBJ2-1,CASSRSLAGGYNEQFF,TGTGCCAGCAGCCGATCACTAGCGGGGGGCTACAATGAGCAGTTCTTC
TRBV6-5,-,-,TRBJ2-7,CASSDQGSSYEQYF,TGTGCCAGCAGTGATCAGGGAAGCTCCTACGAGCAGTACTTC
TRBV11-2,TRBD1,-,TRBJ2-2,CASSYGQGRNTGELFF,TGTGCCAGCAGCTACGGACAGGGTCGGAACACCGGGGAGCTGTTTTTT
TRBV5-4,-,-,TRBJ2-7,CASSPTSWGTPYEQYF,TGTGCCAGCAGCCCCACCTCCTGGGGGACCCCCTACGAGCAGTACTTC
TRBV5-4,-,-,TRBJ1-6,CASSLDRPVRNSPLHF,TGTGCCAGCAGCTTGGATCGGCCGGTCCGGAATTCACCCCTCCACTTT
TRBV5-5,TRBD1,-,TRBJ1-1,CASSFVGTGTEAFF,TGTGCCAGCAGCTTCGTCGGGACAGGAACTGAAGCTTTCTTT
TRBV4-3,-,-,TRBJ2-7,CASSQDPGGSYEQYF,TGCGCCAGCAGCCAAGATCCTGGAGGATCCTACGAGCAGTACTTC
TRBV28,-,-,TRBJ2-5,CASMASRGRFLEETQYF,TGTGCCAGCATGGCTAGCCGGGGGAGATTTTTAGAAGAGACCCAGTACTTC
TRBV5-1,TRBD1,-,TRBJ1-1,CASSPWDRFTEAFF,TGCGCCAGCAGCCCCTGGGACAGATTCACTGAAGCTTTCTTT
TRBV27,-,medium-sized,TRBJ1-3,CASSADGYSGNTIYF,TGTGCCAGCAGTGCGGACGGATACTCTGGAAACACCATATATTTT
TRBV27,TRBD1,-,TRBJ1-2,CASSSLQGQALNYGYTF,TGTGCCAGCAGTTCACTCCAAGGACAGGCTTTAAACTATGGCTACACCTTC
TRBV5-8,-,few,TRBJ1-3,CASSFGRDPGNTIYF,TGTGCCAGCAGCTTCGGACGGGACCCTGGAAACACCATATATTTT
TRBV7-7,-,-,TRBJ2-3,CASSLAGYAPQYF,TGTGCCAGCAGCTTAGCCGGATATGCGCCGCAGTATTTT
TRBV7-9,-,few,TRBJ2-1,CASSFHLRGADNEQFF,TGTGCCAGCAGCTTCCATTTGAGGGGAGCAGACAATGAGCAGTTCTTC
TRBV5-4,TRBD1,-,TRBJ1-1,CASSQQGGTEAFF,TGTGCCAGCAGCCAGCAGGGGGGCACTGAAGCTTTCTTT
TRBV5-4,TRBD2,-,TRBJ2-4,CASSPSGGGAENIQYF,TGTGCCAGCAGCCCTAGTGGCGGGGGGGCCGAAAACATTCAGTACTTC
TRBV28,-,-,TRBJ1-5,CASSLRGSNQPQHF,TGTGCCAGCAGTTTACGAGGGAGTAATCAGCCCCAGCATTTT
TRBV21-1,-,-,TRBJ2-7,CASSLPSSYEQYF,TGTGCCAGCAGCTTACCAAGCTCCTACGAGCAGTACTTC
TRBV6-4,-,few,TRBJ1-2,CASSSRLTTF,TGTGCCAGCAGTTCGCGGTTGACAACCTTC
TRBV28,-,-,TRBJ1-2,CASRGGGSPPWTF,TGTGCCAGCAGGGGCGGTGGATCCCCCCCGTGGACCTTC
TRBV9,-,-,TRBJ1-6,CASSVDSFAGSGNSPLHF,TGTGCCAGCAGCGTAGATTCCTTCGCGGGGTCTGGGAATTCACCCCTCCACTTT
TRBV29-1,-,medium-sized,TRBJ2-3,CSAAGTESTDTQYF,TGCAGCGCGGCGGGCACCGAGTCCACAGATACGCAGTATTTT
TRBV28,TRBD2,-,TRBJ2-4,CASSLGLAGNIQYF,TGTGCCAGCAGTTTAGGGCTAGCGGGAAACATTCAGTACTTC
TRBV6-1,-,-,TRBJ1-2,CASRTGLGGYTF,TGTGCCAGCAGGACCGGCTTGGGTGGCTACACCTTC
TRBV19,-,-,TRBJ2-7,CASSLSGTSSYEQYF,TGTGCCAGTAGTCTAAGCGGGACAAGCTCCTACGAGCAGTACTTC
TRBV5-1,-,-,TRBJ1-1,CASSSRGAGNLYTEAFF,TGCGCCAGCAGCTCTAGGGGGGCAGGTAATCTGTACACTGAAGCTTTCTTT
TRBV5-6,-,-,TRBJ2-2,CASSSGQGIFPGELFF,TGTGCCAGCAGCTCTGGGCAGGGGATCTTTCCCGGGGAGCTGTTTTTT
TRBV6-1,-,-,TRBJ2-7,CASSDILSYEQYF,TGTGCCAGCAGTGACATTCTCTCCTACGAGCAGTACTTC
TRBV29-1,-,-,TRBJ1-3,CSVEAGNTIYF,TGCAGCGTTGAGGCGGGAAACACCATATATTTT
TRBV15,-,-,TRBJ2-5,CATSRGGLQETQYF,TGTGCCACCAGCAGAGGGGGCCTCCAAGAGACCCAGTACTTC
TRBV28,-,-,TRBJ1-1,CASSLLVTNTEAFF,TGTGCCAGCAGTTTATTGGTCACGAACACTGAAGCTTTCTTT
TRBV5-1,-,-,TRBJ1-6,CASSLTNEGERHF,TGCGCCAGCAGCTTGACCAACGAGGGGGAGCGCCACTTT
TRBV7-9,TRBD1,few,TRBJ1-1,CASSQSTGGGYEAFF,TGTGCCAGCAGCCAATCGACAGGGGGCGGCTATGAAGCTTTCTTT
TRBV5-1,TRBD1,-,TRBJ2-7,CASTWTGGHEQYF,TGCGCCAGCACCTGGACAGGGGGGCACGAGCAGTACTTC
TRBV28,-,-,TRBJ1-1,CASSLSRGTEAFF,TGTGCCAGCAGTTTGAGCAGGGGAACTGAAGCTTTCTTT
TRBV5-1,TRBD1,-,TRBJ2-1,CASSTGTGYFF,TGCGCCAGCAGTACAGGGACAGGTTACTTCTTC